This record covers a single T cell receptor (beta chain). Its antigen is unidentified. Assay: immunoSEQ multiplex PCR; the TCRdb copy retains only in-frame clones and omits some. The table includes approximately 99,000 clones, roughly 95% detected once. This CDR3 comprises 15 residues. Germline V lookup: CDR1 MGHRA, CDR2 YSYEKL. The junction had 6 bases not matched to a gene; V was cut back by 0 bases and J by 8 bases. This entry belongs to a study of cytomegalovirus exposure and HLA in healthy donors. Findings and caveats of the study: For most TCR sequences rarity was the rule, although some public TCRs occurred in many donors. A few of the chains that were CMV-associated were confirmed in vitro to be specific for CMV antigens.

The chain carries TRBV4-1 and TRBJ1-4, with 7 bases that match TRBD1. The TCR sequence derives from a woman aged 18-29 years in good health and CMV-seronegative. Sequencing used PBMCs. The CDR3 DNA reads as TGCGCCAGCAGCCAAGATGGGACAGTATGGGAAAAACTGTTTTTT. Its protein is CASSQDGTVWEKLFF.